This T cell receptor beta chain was identified during a study of T cell clusters in autoimmune cytopenias. Study in general: Per sample, median TRB depth was roughly 56,000 reads, yielding a median roughly 2,000 distinct clonotypes.

CDR1 and CDR2 from the germline V gene are LNHDA and SQIVND (reference sequence). The CDR3 loop spans 15 amino acids. TRB rearrangements were amplified by touch-down multiplex PCR with mixed TRB-A/B primers. From the multiplex PCR reads, TCRdb lists one entry per CDR3 protein and no DNA. The sample's table shows about 5,600 distinct CDR3 sequences. By frequency, this clonotype registers medium-sized. Roughly 38,000 genome equivalents of blood DNA were amplified for TRB. This sample also belongs to another study, concerning T cell repertoires in aging, cancer and after chemotherapy.

The source material was peripheral blood. The receptor was derived from a human donor in good health. This chain connects TRBV19 to TRBJ1-3; the TRBD1 assignment by TCRdb is unverifiable without DNA. CDR3 loop: CASSGQGATGNTIYF.